The TCR beta chain described here comes from a study of T cells after posttransplantation cyclophosphamide. Study-level findings and limits: Blood and skin or GI T cell repertoires showed limited TRB overlap. Later post-transplant blood repertoires were often dominated by donor CD8+ memory clones.

The data were produced by immunoSEQ multiplex PCR, yet TCRdb's version contains in-frame clones alone and is incomplete. The table includes 7,000 to 10,000 clones, 95% to 99% detected once. On this clone itself: Its antigen is not identified.

The junction had 9 bases not matched to a gene; V was cut back by 6 bases and J by 5 bases. Germline V CDR1 and CDR2: MDHEN, SYDVKM. The CDR3 runs 14 residues. The naive gate required viable CD3+CD4+ or CD3+CD8+ cells with CCR7+CD45RA+CD45RO-CD95-CD27+CD28+ phenotype. Sequencing was carried out using naive CD8+ T cells sorted from PBMCs. The receptor was derived from a man aged 45 to 65 in good health, CMV-negative, and a related stem cell transplant donor. The V and J genes are TRBV28 and TRBJ2-7, with 8 bases identical to TRBD2. CDR3 amino acids: CASRDIGGGNEQYF. CDR3 DNA: TGTGCCAGCAGAGACATCGGGGGGGGGAACGAGCAGTACTTC.